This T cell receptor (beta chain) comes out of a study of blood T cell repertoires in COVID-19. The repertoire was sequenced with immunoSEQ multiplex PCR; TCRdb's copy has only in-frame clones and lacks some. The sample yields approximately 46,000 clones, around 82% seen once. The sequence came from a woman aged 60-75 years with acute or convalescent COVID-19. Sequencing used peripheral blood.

The CDR3 reads CASSPGQAPGEQYF. DNA of the CDR3: TGTGCCAGCAGCCCTGGACAGGCGCCGGGGGAGCAGTACTTC. The V and J genes are TRBV3-1 (or the pseudogene TRBV3-2) and TRBJ2-7, with 7 bases lining up with TRBD1. J lost 7 bases, V lost 4 bases, and 10 bases had no gene match. Germline loops: CDR1 LGHDT, CDR2 YNNKEL (reference sequence). The CDR3 covers 14 residues.